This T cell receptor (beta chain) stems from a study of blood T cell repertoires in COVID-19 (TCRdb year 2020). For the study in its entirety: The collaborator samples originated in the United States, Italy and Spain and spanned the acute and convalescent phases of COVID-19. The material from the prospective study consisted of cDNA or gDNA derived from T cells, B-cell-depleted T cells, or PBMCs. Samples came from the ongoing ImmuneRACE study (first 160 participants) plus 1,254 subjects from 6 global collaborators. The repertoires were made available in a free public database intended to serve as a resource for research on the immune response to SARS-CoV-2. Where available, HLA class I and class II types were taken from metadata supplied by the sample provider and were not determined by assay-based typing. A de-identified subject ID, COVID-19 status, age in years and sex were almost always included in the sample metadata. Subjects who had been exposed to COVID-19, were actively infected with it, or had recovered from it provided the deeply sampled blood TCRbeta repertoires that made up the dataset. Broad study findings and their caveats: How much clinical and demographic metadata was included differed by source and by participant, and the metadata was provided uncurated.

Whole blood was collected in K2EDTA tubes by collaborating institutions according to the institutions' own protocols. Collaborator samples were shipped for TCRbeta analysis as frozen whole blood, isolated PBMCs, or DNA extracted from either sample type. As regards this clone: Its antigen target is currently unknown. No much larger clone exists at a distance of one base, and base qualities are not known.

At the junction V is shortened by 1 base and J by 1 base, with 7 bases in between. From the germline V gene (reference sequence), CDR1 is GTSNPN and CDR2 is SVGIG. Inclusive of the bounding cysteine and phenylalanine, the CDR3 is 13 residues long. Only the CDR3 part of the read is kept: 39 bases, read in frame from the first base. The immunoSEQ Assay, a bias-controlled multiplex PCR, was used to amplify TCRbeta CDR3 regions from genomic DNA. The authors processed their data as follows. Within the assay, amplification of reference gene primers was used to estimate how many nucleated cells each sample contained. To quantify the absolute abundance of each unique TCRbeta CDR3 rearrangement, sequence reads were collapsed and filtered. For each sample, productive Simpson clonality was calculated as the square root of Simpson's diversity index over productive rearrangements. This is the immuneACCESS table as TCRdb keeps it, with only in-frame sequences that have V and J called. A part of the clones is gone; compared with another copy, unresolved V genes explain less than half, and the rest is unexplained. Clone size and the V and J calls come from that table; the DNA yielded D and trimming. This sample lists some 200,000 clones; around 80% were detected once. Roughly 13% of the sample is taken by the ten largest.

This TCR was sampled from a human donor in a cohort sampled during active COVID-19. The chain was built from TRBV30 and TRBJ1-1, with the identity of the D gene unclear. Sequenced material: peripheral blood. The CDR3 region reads CAWSAGWNTEAFF. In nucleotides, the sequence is TGTGCCTGGAGTGCCGGGTGGAACACTGAAGCTTTCTTT.